The 10 T cell receptor beta chains presented below share a single source sample, sequenced in a study of monozygotic twins with inflammatory bowel disease. For each CDR3 protein, TCRdb gives one entry from its re-call of the 5' RACE reads, without DNA. This repertoire comprises fewer than 450,000 distinct CDR3 sequences; its ten largest clones make up approximately 2.8%. Sequencing was carried out using blood. The receptors were sampled from a human donor with ulcerative colitis or Crohn's disease, or a healthy co-twin of an affected twin (not recorded which).

The CDR3 sequence is CASSLGASPYEQYF. The gene calls are TRBV5-1 and TRBJ2-7. CDR3 length: 14 amino acids. Germline V lookup: CDR1 SGHRS, CDR2 YFSETQ.

CDR3 residues: CASSRTTGENGYTF. This chain links TRBV3-1 with TRBJ1-2; TCRdb indicates TRBD1, and absent DNA this call remains unverified. Germline-derived CDR1 and CDR2 are LGHDT and YNNKEL (reference sequence). The CDR3 contains 14 residues. The entire variable domain, with the rest obtained from reference TRBV3-1 and TRBJ1-2, is as follows: DTAVSQTPKYLVTQMGNDKSIKCEQNLGHDTMYWYKQDSKKFLKIMFSYNNKELIINETVPNRFSPKSPDKAHLNLHINSLELGDSAVYFCASSRTTGENGYTFGSGTRLTVV.

The chain recombines TRBV12-3 or TRBV12-4 with TRBJ1-2; TCRdb's D call of TRBD1 is untestable without DNA. The CDR3 has 14 residues. CDR3 protein: CASSPLQGNYGYTF.

This rearrangement joins TRBV10-3 to TRBJ2-3; TCRdb's D gene call, TRBD2, goes unchecked for lack of DNA. CDR3 size: 14 residues. The germline V gene encodes CDR1 ENHRY and CDR2 SYGVKD. CDR3 sequence reads: CAIRKDSGTDTQYF.

The CDR3 sequence: CASSPSGTEVVDTQYF. The rearrangement uses TRBV6-1 and TRBJ2-3; there is no DNA to check the TCRdb D call of TRBD1. Germline V gives CDR1 MNHNS, CDR2 SASEGT. The CDR3 contains 16 residues.

CDR3: CASSPLISGANVLTF. The chain couples TRBV11-1 to TRBJ2-6; TCRdb's D call of TRBD1 is untestable without DNA. The CDR3 is 15 amino acids. From germline, CDR1 is SGHAT and CDR2 FQDESV (reference sequence).

V usage is TRBV20-1 and J usage is TRBJ2-2. In germline, CDR1 is DFQATT, CDR2 SNEGSKA (reference sequence). The CDR3 totals 15 residues. CDR3 region: CSARDLLQNTGELFF.

The chain is built from TRBV9 and TRBJ1-1. This CDR3 spans 14 amino acids. In germline, CDR1 is SGDLS, CDR2 YYNGEE. The chain's CDR3 is CASSVGPANTEAFF.

The chain joins TRBV7-2 to TRBJ1-4. This CDR3 has 13 residues. The germline gives CDR1 SGHTA, CDR2 FQGNSA. The chain's CDR3 is CASNVSIGYTLFF.

The rearrangement uses TRBV4-2 and TRBJ2-1; with no DNA, the TCRdb D assignment of TRBD2 cannot be verified. From germline, CDR1 is LGHNA and CDR2 YNFKEQ. The CDR3 has 12 amino acids. The CDR3 sequence: CASSQDARPPFF.